This T cell receptor (beta chain) was found in a study of shared clonotypes between healthy human individuals. For sorted subsets, 150 to 200 ng DNA per replicate equaled around 30,000 T cell genomes. Clones were read by immunoSEQ multiplex PCR, and TCRdb kept only the in-frame ones, dropping some. In the table there are over 750,000 clones, 90% to 97% of which are singletons. Terminally differentiated effector memory CD45RA+ cells were excluded from the naive CD8 cells, which were CD45RO-negative and positively selected for CCR7. Regarding the study as a whole: Estimated clonotype richness was generally higher in naive than memory subsets. Clonotype sharing among donors was thought likely to change with sequencing depth.

A remark on this clone: No antigen is known for it.

The germline V gene has CDR1 MDHEN and CDR2 SYDVKM. The CDR3 covers 14 residues. The V gene lost 8 bases and the J gene lost 0 bases, with 14 bases spanning the gap. Sample: naive CD8+ T cells sorted from blood. The TCR sequence derives from a man younger than 45 in good health. The gene calls are TRBV28 and TRBJ2-7; D perhaps matches TRBD2 (7 bases). In DNA form, the CDR3 reads TGTGCCAGCCTCGGGGGGCTGAGCTCCTACGAGCAGTACTTC. It specifies CASLGGLSSYEQYF.